These T cell receptor beta chains were read from a single sample in a study of CD8 T cells in ankylosing spondylitis. TCRdb fed the 5' RACE reads into MiXCR, producing one record per CDR3 protein. The profile covers under 550,000 distinct CDR3 sequences, with 25% to 30% appearing a single time and under 0.9% taken by the ten largest. Sequenced input: blood, either unsorted or a sorted T cell fraction (not recorded which). These receptors all stem from a male donor with ankylosing spondylitis. CDR3s include the opening cysteine and the closing phenylalanine or tryptophan. Fields, in order: J gene, V gene, clone size, D gene, CDR3 DNA, CDR3 protein. A D gene is named only where the DNA matches it firmly. Clone size is shown for a subset of rows, as once, few, many or a class of expanded clone.

j_gene: TRBJ2-7
v_gene: TRBV6-2/TRBV6-3
abundance: many
d_gene: TRBD2
CDR3nt: TGTGCCAGCACCCTCGGCCGACTAGCGGACTCCTACGAGCAGTACTTC
CDR3aa: CASTLGRLADSYEQYF

j_gene: TRBJ1-4
v_gene: TRBV5-1
abundance: few
d_gene: TRBD1
CDR3nt: TGCGCCAGCAGCCCCGGGACAGGCGATGCAACTAATGAAAAACTGTTTTTT
CDR3aa: CASSPGTGDATNEKLFF

j_gene: TRBJ1-4
v_gene: TRBV29-1
abundance: few
d_gene: .
CDR3nt: TGCAGCTCGAGTCGGGGTTTAGGAGAAAAACTGTTTTTT
CDR3aa: CSSSRGLGEKLFF

j_gene: TRBJ2-3
v_gene: TRBV2
abundance: few
d_gene: .
CDR3nt: TGTGCCAGCAGTGAAGCGGTAAAGGGAACCGATACGCAGTATTTT
CDR3aa: CASSEAVKGTDTQYF

j_gene: TRBJ2-3
v_gene: TRBV27
abundance: many
d_gene: TRBD2
CDR3nt: TGTGCCAGCAGTTTATCGGTGGGGCTAGCGGGAGGGCCACGGTGGGCAGATACGCAGTATTTT
CDR3aa: CASSLSVGLAGGPRWADTQYF

j_gene: TRBJ2-1
v_gene: TRBV29-1
abundance: few
d_gene: .
CDR3nt: TGCAGCGTTGAGAGGGGTCTGGGGGCAGGGCAGTTCTTC
CDR3aa: CSVERGLGAGQFF

j_gene: TRBJ2-7
v_gene: TRBV7-9
abundance: few
d_gene: TRBD2
CDR3nt: TGTGCCAGCAGCTCCGCCGGACAGCCTCGGGAGGGCGAGCAGTACTTC
CDR3aa: CASSSAGQPREGEQYF

j_gene: TRBJ2-1
v_gene: TRBV20-1
abundance: .
d_gene: TRBD2
CDR3nt: TGCAGTGCTAGGGAAGGAGGGGAGGGCTTGGCGTTCTTC
CDR3aa: CSAREGGEGLAFF

j_gene: TRBJ2-7
v_gene: TRBV20-1
abundance: .
d_gene: .
CDR3nt: TGCAGTGCTAGAGATGTAGTCAGGGGTGGCGAACAGTACTTC
CDR3aa: CSARDVVRGGEQYF

j_gene: TRBJ1-1
v_gene: TRBV20-1
abundance: few
d_gene: .
CDR3nt: TGCAGTGCCCCCTTGGGGACGAACACTGAAGCTTTCTTT
CDR3aa: CSAPLGTNTEAFF

j_gene: TRBJ1-1
v_gene: TRBV7-2
abundance: many
d_gene: .
CDR3nt: TGTGCCAGCAGCCTAAGTCTGAACACTGAAGCTTTCTTT
CDR3aa: CASSLSLNTEAFF

j_gene: TRBJ2-1
v_gene: TRBV20-1
abundance: .
d_gene: TRBD1
CDR3nt: TGCAGTGCCCGCCTCGGACAGGGGAGAGACAATGAGCAGTTCTTC
CDR3aa: CSARLGQGRDNEQFF

j_gene: TRBJ2-7
v_gene: TRBV10-3
abundance: .
d_gene: .
CDR3nt: TGTGCCATCAGTGAGAAAAGCTCCGGCGCCTACGAGCAGTACTTC
CDR3aa: CAISEKSSGAYEQYF

j_gene: TRBJ2-1
v_gene: TRBV6-2/TRBV6-3
abundance: .
d_gene: .
CDR3nt: TGTGCCAGCAGGTTCCACAATGAGCAGTTCTTC
CDR3aa: CASRFHNEQFF

j_gene: TRBJ2-3
v_gene: TRBV7-9
abundance: .
d_gene: .
CDR3nt: TGTGCCAGCAGCCCCCCTTCTAATACGCAGTATTTT
CDR3aa: CASSPPSNTQYF

j_gene: TRBJ2-2
v_gene: TRBV5-1
abundance: .
d_gene: .
CDR3nt: TGCGCCAGCAGCTTGCTAGAGATACCGGCCGGGGAGCTGTTTTTT
CDR3aa: CASSLLEIPAGELFF

j_gene: TRBJ1-4
v_gene: TRBV20-1
abundance: once
d_gene: .
CDR3nt: TGCAGTGCTAGTCCCCGGGGGTTTTATGAAAAACTGTTTTTT
CDR3aa: CSASPRGFYEKLFF

j_gene: TRBJ1-2
v_gene: TRBV27
abundance: few
d_gene: TRBD1
CDR3nt: TGTGCCAGCAGTTCGCCCGGGACAGGGTCGGGATATGGCTACACCTTC
CDR3aa: CASSSPGTGSGYGYTF

j_gene: TRBJ1-1
v_gene: TRBV11-2
abundance: .
d_gene: TRBD1
CDR3nt: TGTGCCAGCAGCCCCCCACAGGGGTGGGGGCCTGAAGCTTTCTTT
CDR3aa: CASSPPQGWGPEAFF

j_gene: TRBJ2-1
v_gene: TRBV21-1
abundance: .
d_gene: .
CDR3nt: TGTGCCCCCCCGGGGGGCGGGGGGGACAATGAGCAGTTCTTC
CDR3aa: CAPPGGGGDNEQFF

j_gene: TRBJ2-1
v_gene: TRBV12-3/TRBV12-4
abundance: .
d_gene: .
CDR3nt: TGTGCCAGCAGTGGGTTGGGCAATGAGCAGTTCTTC
CDR3aa: CASSGLGNEQFF

j_gene: TRBJ2-2
v_gene: TRBV9
abundance: few
d_gene: TRBD2
CDR3nt: TGTGCCAGCAGCACCCGGACTAGCGGGAACACCGGGGAGCTGTTTTTT
CDR3aa: CASSTRTSGNTGELFF

j_gene: TRBJ1-6
v_gene: TRBV4-2
abundance: .
d_gene: .
CDR3nt: TGTGCCAGCAGCCAACTCGCTCCGGGGTTAGTGGATTCACCCCTCCACTTT
CDR3aa: CASSQLAPGLVDSPLHF

j_gene: TRBJ2-5
v_gene: TRBV25-1
abundance: few
d_gene: .
CDR3nt: TGTGCCAGCAGTGAAGTCAACCAAGAGACCCAGTACTTC
CDR3aa: CASSEVNQETQYF

j_gene: TRBJ2-3
v_gene: TRBV11-3
abundance: once
d_gene: TRBD2
CDR3nt: TGTGCCAGCAGCTTAGAGGGACTAGCGGGAACAGATACGCAGTATTTT
CDR3aa: CASSLEGLAGTDTQYF

j_gene: TRBJ2-4
v_gene: TRBV20-1
abundance: few
d_gene: .
CDR3nt: TGCAGTGCTAGAAAACTAGAAGGAAACATTCAGTACTTC
CDR3aa: CSARKLEGNIQYF

j_gene: TRBJ2-1
v_gene: TRBV24-1
abundance: few
d_gene: TRBD1
CDR3nt: TGTGCCACCAGTGACCCAACCGGGACAGGGATGAATGAGCAGTTCTTC
CDR3aa: CATSDPTGTGMNEQFF

j_gene: TRBJ2-2
v_gene: TRBV7-2
abundance: .
d_gene: TRBD1
CDR3nt: TGTGCCAGCAGCTTAGGGGACAGAAACACCGGGGAGCTGTTTTTT
CDR3aa: CASSLGDRNTGELFF

j_gene: TRBJ1-4
v_gene: TRBV10-2
abundance: .
d_gene: TRBD1
CDR3nt: TGCGCCAGCAGTGCAGGGACAGGGAGGGGTGAAAAACTGTTTTTT
CDR3aa: CASSAGTGRGEKLFF

j_gene: TRBJ2-5
v_gene: TRBV9
abundance: .
d_gene: .
CDR3nt: TGTGCCAGCAGCGTTGGAACAGGCCTAATTCAAGAGACCCAGTACTTC
CDR3aa: CASSVGTGLIQETQYF

j_gene: TRBJ2-5
v_gene: TRBV5-1
abundance: .
d_gene: TRBD2
CDR3nt: TGCGCCAGCAGCTTGGCCAGCGGGGCCCGAACCCAGTACTTC
CDR3aa: CASSLASGARTQYF

j_gene: TRBJ2-1
v_gene: TRBV3-1
abundance: few
d_gene: TRBD2
CDR3nt: TGTGCCAGCAGCCAAGGGGTTACGGGAGGGAATGAGCAGTTCTTC
CDR3aa: CASSQGVTGGNEQFF

j_gene: TRBJ2-4
v_gene: TRBV6-1
abundance: .
d_gene: TRBD1
CDR3nt: TGTGCCAGCAGTGTCGGGACAGGGAAAAACATTCAGTACTTC
CDR3aa: CASSVGTGKNIQYF

j_gene: TRBJ2-5
v_gene: TRBV20-1
abundance: .
d_gene: .
CDR3nt: TGCAGTGGCAGCCCGGCGAGGCTTCAAGAGACCCAGTACTTC
CDR3aa: CSGSPARLQETQYF

j_gene: TRBJ1-2
v_gene: TRBV6-5
abundance: .
d_gene: .
CDR3nt: TGTGCCAGCAGGGGTCGGGGTTATGGCTACACCTTC
CDR3aa: CASRGRGYGYTF

j_gene: TRBJ2-3
v_gene: TRBV5-1
abundance: .
d_gene: TRBD2
CDR3nt: TGCGCCAGCAGCCCAGGAGCGGGAGCAGGGGATACGCAGTATTTT
CDR3aa: CASSPGAGAGDTQYF

j_gene: TRBJ2-7
v_gene: TRBV20-1
abundance: .
d_gene: .
CDR3nt: TGCAGTGCTAGAGGGACGGTGTCCTACGAGCAGTACTTC
CDR3aa: CSARGTVSYEQYF